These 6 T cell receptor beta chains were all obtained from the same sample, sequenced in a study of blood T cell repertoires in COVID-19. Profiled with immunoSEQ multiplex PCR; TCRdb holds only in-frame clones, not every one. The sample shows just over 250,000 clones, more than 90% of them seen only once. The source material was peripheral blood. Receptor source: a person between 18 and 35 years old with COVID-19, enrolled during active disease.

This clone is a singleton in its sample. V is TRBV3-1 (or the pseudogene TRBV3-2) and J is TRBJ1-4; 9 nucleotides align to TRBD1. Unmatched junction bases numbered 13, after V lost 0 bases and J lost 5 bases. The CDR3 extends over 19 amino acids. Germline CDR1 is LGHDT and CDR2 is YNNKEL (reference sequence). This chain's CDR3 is CASSQDLVLGQGTNEKLFF. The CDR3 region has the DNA TGTGCCAGCAGCCAAGATCTAGTCCTGGGACAGGGCACAAATGAAAAACTGTTTTTT.

This CDR3 reads CASSLKASNQPQHF. In DNA, the CDR3 is TGTGCCAGCAGCTTAAAAGCCAGCAATCAGCCCCAGCATTTT. The chain uses TRBV7-2 and TRBJ1-5; D ambiguous. V lost 2 bases and J 1 base, leaving 6 bases between the germline ends. Germline lookup yields CDR1 SGHTA and CDR2 FQGNSA. The length of the CDR3 is 14 residues.

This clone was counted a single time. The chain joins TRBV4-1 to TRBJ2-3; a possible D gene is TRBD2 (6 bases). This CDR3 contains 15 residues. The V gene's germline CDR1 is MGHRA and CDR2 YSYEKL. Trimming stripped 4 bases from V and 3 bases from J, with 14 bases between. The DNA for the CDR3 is TGCGCCAGCAGCCGCACCGGGACTGGGACAGATACGCAGTATTTT. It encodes CASSRTGTGTDTQYF.

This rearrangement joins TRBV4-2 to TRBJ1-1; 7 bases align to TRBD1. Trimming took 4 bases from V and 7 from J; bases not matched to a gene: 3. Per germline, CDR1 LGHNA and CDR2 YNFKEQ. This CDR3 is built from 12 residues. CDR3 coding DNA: TGTGCCAGCAGCCCGACAGGGAATGAAGCTTTCTTT. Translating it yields CASSPTGNEAFF.

CDR3 DNA: TGTGCCAGCAGCCAAGATAGCGCTCGGCAGATAAATGAAAAACTGTTTTTT. Its translation: CASSQDSARQINEKLFF. The J gene is TRBJ1-4, the V gene TRBV4-2; no clear D. Germline V gene lookup returns CDR1 LGHNA and CDR2 YNFKEQ. V gave up 0 bases and J gave up 5 bases, with 16 bases separating them. The CDR3 consists of 17 residues.

As DNA, the CDR3 is TGTGCCACCGAGGGCCCTCTCGAAGAGACCCAGTACTTC. Protein: CATEGPLEETQYF. V usage is TRBV24-1 and J usage is TRBJ2-5; D perhaps matches TRBD2 (5 bases). The CDR3 sequence is 13 residues long. The germline V gene encodes CDR1 KGHDR and CDR2 SFDVKD. V was shortened by 9 bases and J by 3 bases, with 13 bases between the two germline ends.